This is a list of T cell receptor beta chains from one sample in a study of T-cell reconstitution after alpha-beta-depleted transplantation in children. Via MiXCR, TCRdb re-called the PCR reads, giving one row per CDR3 protein. The repertoire holds some 500,000 distinct CDR3 sequences, with approximately 32% as singletons. Sequencing was performed on PBMCs from the stem cell graft donor, taken from the stem cell graft. Receptors were obtained from a human donor who donated a stem cell graft to a child with aplastic anemia. CDR3s include the opening cysteine and the closing phenylalanine or tryptophan. Each record gives: CDR3 length, D gene, V gene, J gene, clone size, CDR3 DNA, CDR3 protein. A D gene is named only where the DNA matches it firmly. The size of a clone is reported for some rows only, either as once, few or many, or as a class for expanded clones.

length: 18
D: TRBD1
V: TRBV5-1
J: TRBJ1-1
size: NA
DNA: TGCGCCAGCAGGGCCGACAGGGGGAATCCTAGACTGAACACTGAAGCTTTCTTT
CDR3: CASRADRGNPRLNTEAFF

length: 16
D: NA
V: TRBV6-2/TRBV6-3
J: TRBJ1-1
size: NA
DNA: TGTGCCAGCAGTTACTCGACGGGCCGGATGAACACTGAAGCTTTCTTT
CDR3: CASSYSTGRMNTEAFF

length: 18
D: TRBD2
V: TRBV11-2
J: TRBJ2-3
size: NA
DNA: TGTGCCAGCAGCTTAGGAACGCGGGGGTCCTCTAGCACAGATACGCAGTATTTT
CDR3: CASSLGTRGSSSTDTQYF

length: 15
D: NA
V: TRBV5-1
J: TRBJ2-5
size: NA
DNA: TGCGCCAGCAGCTTTTGGCTAGCTTCCGGAGAGACCCAGTACTTC
CDR3: CASSFWLASGETQYF

length: 16
D: NA
V: TRBV6-5
J: TRBJ2-3
size: NA
DNA: TGTGCCAGCAGTTTCCAGCCGAGAGGTCCCACAGATACGCAGTATTTT
CDR3: CASSFQPRGPTDTQYF

length: 19
D: NA
V: TRBV3-1
J: TRBJ2-6
size: NA
DNA: TGTGCCAGCAGTTTATGGCCTGATACCCCCAGGAATGGGGCCAACGTCCTGACTTTC
CDR3: CASSLWPDTPRNGANVLTF

length: 14
D: NA
V: TRBV7-2
J: TRBJ2-7
size: few
DNA: TGTGCCAGCAGCTTAACTAGAGGGTCCTACGAGCAGTACTTC
CDR3: CASSLTRGSYEQYF

length: 15
D: TRBD2
V: TRBV7-9
J: TRBJ2-5
size: NA
DNA: TGTGCCAGCAGCAGACCTAGCGGACCACAAGAGACCCAGTACTTC
CDR3: CASSRPSGPQETQYF

length: 18
D: NA
V: TRBV18
J: TRBJ1-1
size: once
DNA: TGTGCCAGCTCACCACGATTGGCTATAGGGGGTCTGAACACTGAAGCTTTCTTT
CDR3: CASSPRLAIGGLNTEAFF

length: 14
D: NA
V: TRBV13
J: TRBJ1-2
size: few
DNA: TGTGCCAGCAGCTTAGGACGGAAGACCTATGGCTACACCTTC
CDR3: CASSLGRKTYGYTF

length: 18
D: TRBD1
V: TRBV11-2
J: TRBJ1-2
size: NA
DNA: TGTGCCAGCAGCAGAGCCGGGACAGAATCCCCCAAACCTAATGGCTACACCTTC
CDR3: CASSRAGTESPKPNGYTF

length: 12
D: NA
V: TRBV7-2
J: TRBJ2-5
size: NA
DNA: TGTGCCAGCAGCTTAGATCGAACGACCCAGTACTTC
CDR3: CASSLDRTTQYF

length: 13
D: NA
V: TRBV5-4
J: TRBJ2-1
size: few
DNA: TGTGCCAGCATGCTAACCGGGGCCTCTGAGCAGTTCTTC
CDR3: CASMLTGASEQFF

length: 15
D: NA
V: TRBV20-1
J: TRBJ1-5
size: NA
DNA: TGCAGTGCTAGAGATCCCGGGCAGTTCAATCAGCCCCAGCATTTT
CDR3: CSARDPGQFNQPQHF

length: 14
D: NA
V: TRBV15
J: TRBJ2-2
size: few
DNA: TGTGCCACCAGAGGGCTAGGTCCCACCGGGGAGCTGTTTTTT
CDR3: CATRGLGPTGELFF

length: 13
D: NA
V: TRBV5-1
J: TRBJ1-4
size: NA
DNA: TGCGCCAGCAGCTGGGGGACTGAGGAAAAACTGTTTTTT
CDR3: CASSWGTEEKLFF

length: 14
D: NA
V: TRBV24-1
J: TRBJ2-2
size: NA
DNA: TGTGCCACCAGTGATTGGGAAGCCGGAGGGGAGCTGTTTTTT
CDR3: CATSDWEAGGELFF

length: 14
D: TRBD1
V: TRBV5-1
J: TRBJ2-1
size: few
DNA: TGCGCCAGCATGAAGGACAGGGATTTCAATGAGCAGTTCTTC
CDR3: CASMKDRDFNEQFF

length: 15
D: NA
V: TRBV3-1
J: TRBJ2-7
size: NA
DNA: TGTGCCAGCAGTCAACGCCCTGACGGATCCTACGAGCAGTACTTC
CDR3: CASSQRPDGSYEQYF

length: 19
D: TRBD2
V: TRBV11-2
J: TRBJ2-1
size: few
DNA: TGTGCCAGCAGCTTAGGTCCTAGACTAGCGGGAGGTACCTACAATGAGCAGTTCTTC
CDR3: CASSLGPRLAGGTYNEQFF

length: 15
D: NA
V: TRBV5-1
J: TRBJ2-1
size: few
DNA: TGCGCCAGCAGCCTACTTAGTACCTCCTACAATGAGCAGTTCTTC
CDR3: CASSLLSTSYNEQFF

length: 14
D: TRBD2
V: TRBV20-1
J: TRBJ2-5
size: few
DNA: TGCAGTGCTAGAGATGTTAGCGGGATAGAGACCCAGTACTTC
CDR3: CSARDVSGIETQYF

length: 11
D: NA
V: TRBV11-2
J: TRBJ1-1
size: NA
DNA: TGTGCCAGCAGCTTAGCTCCTGAAGCTTTCTTT
CDR3: CASSLAPEAFF

length: 12
D: TRBD1
V: TRBV12-5
J: TRBJ1-5
size: NA
DNA: TGTGCTAGTGGGACAGGGGGCATGCCCCAGCATTTT
CDR3: CASGTGGMPQHF

length: 15
D: TRBD2
V: TRBV11-1
J: TRBJ2-3
size: NA
DNA: TGTGCCAGCAGCCCTAGCGGGAGCCTCACAGATACGCAGTATTTT
CDR3: CASSPSGSLTDTQYF

length: 14
D: TRBD1
V: TRBV9
J: TRBJ1-2
size: NA
DNA: TGTGCCAGCAGCGTGGCAGGGGGTAACTATGGCTACACCTTC
CDR3: CASSVAGGNYGYTF

length: 17
D: NA
V: TRBV6-1
J: TRBJ2-1
size: few
DNA: TGTGCCAGCAGCGACGGACAGTCCTCTAGCTCCTACAATGAGCAGTTCTTC
CDR3: CASSDGQSSSSYNEQFF

length: 15
D: TRBD1
V: TRBV27
J: TRBJ2-7
size: NA
DNA: TGTGCCAGCAGTCCCACGGACAGGGGGGTTAACGAGCAGTACTTC
CDR3: CASSPTDRGVNEQYF

length: 15
D: TRBD1
V: TRBV7-2
J: TRBJ2-5
size: NA
DNA: TGTGCCAGCAGCCCCTCGACAGGGACCGGAGAGACCCAGTACTTC
CDR3: CASSPSTGTGETQYF

length: 13
D: NA
V: TRBV29-1
J: TRBJ1-5
size: many
DNA: TGCAGCGTAAGGACTGGTAGCAATCAGCCCCAGCATTTT
CDR3: CSVRTGSNQPQHF

length: 17
D: NA
V: TRBV27
J: TRBJ1-1
size: few
DNA: TGTGCCAGCAGTCTCACAGGTGCGGGAGTGAGGAGCACTGAAGCTTTCTTT
CDR3: CASSLTGAGVRSTEAFF